The entry below gives a single TCR beta chain sequence along with its context. The target antigen is unknown. CDR1 is MDHEN, CDR2 SYDVKM, per germline. The CDR3 runs to 14 residues. The data originate from a study of OX40 agonist ivuxolimab in advanced cancers. Study in general: Dose-escalation cases comprised hepatocellular carcinoma, melanoma, renal cell or head and neck cancer. Regarding the study as a whole: At doses 0.1 to 3.0 mg/kg, CD4+ and CD8+ clones expanded.

Repertoires were generated with immunoSEQ multiplex PCR, while TCRdb's copy carries only in-frame clones and drops some. The repertoire consists of under 70,000 clones, with roughly 81% occurring once and the leading ten covering 2% to 2.5%. The investigators sampled blood at baseline, at cycle 4 day 1, and at cycle 7 day 1. Sequenced material: CD4+ or CD8+ T cells sorted from blood, taken in a trial of the OX40 agonist ivuxolimab. The rearrangement links TRBV28 to TRBJ2-5, with D perhaps TRBD1 or TRBD2 (5 bases each). The DNA end lines up better with TRBJ2-7; the J call may be wrong. This TCR came from an adult with an advanced solid tumor such as melanoma, head and neck, liver or kidney cancer. This CDR3 reads CASSSRDGSYEQYF. The CDR3 DNA sequence: TGTGCCAGCAGTTCACGGGACGGATCCTACGAGCAGTACTTC.